This T cell receptor beta chain was recovered during a study of PD-L1 blockade in urothelial cancer. About the study: Patients' histories included 0 to 3 prior chemotherapy regimens.

The CDR3 is made up of 16 amino acids. In germline, CDR1 is SEHNR, CDR2 FQNEAQ (reference sequence). V dropped 5 bases and J dropped 6; count of bases not matched to a gene: 8. The sample's time point: peripheral blood 6 weeks after treatment start. Assay used: immunoSEQ multiplex PCR; TCRdb lists only in-frame clones, some missing. Of approximately 50,000 clones listed, approximately 90% are singletons. Sample: PBMCs, taken around atezolizumab (anti-PD-L1) treatment. The TCR sequence derives from a man between 60 and 70 years old with urothelial cancer. The rearrangement joins TRBV7-9 to TRBJ2-1, with 12 bases identical to TRBD2. The CDR3: CASSLKGLAGINEQFF. CDR3 nucleotide sequence: TGTGCCAGCAGCCTAAAAGGACTAGCGGGGATCAATGAGCAGTTCTTC.